Described below is a single T cell receptor (beta chain) sequence and its context. This clonotype showed up many times. Its antigen is not yet known. Per-base qualities were not stored, and no clone one base away is much larger. Because the library targeted alpha chains, this beta chain is an off-target read whose size means little. V is clipped by 0 bases and J by 4 bases, and the sequence between their germline boundaries is 10 bases long. From the cysteine through the phenylalanine, the CDR3 covers 14 amino acids. The retained sequence is limited to the CDR3, 42 bases, with the frame set at the first base. According to the germline V gene, CDR1 reads SGDLS and CDR2 reads YYNGEE. The method was 5' RACE. This sample was sequenced with a NextSeq 500. In the TCR library protocol, a unique molecular identifier was attached to each TCR cDNA molecule so that PCR and sequencing errors could be corrected. Turning to the authors' computational methods: Decombinator tools were used for TCR identification, UMI-based error correction and CDR3 extraction. Expanded TCRs were defined as those above a frequency of 2 per 1,000, corresponding to the top 1% of the tumor frequency distribution. Expanded tumor TCRs were classed as regional if statistically deemed absent (corrected P<0.05) from at least one tumor region, otherwise ubiquitous. Rényi diversity was computed with the R vegan package after subsampling each repertoire 100 times to 5,000 TCRs. CDR3 similarity networks were constructed using string-kernel similarity of amino acid triplets, with links drawn between CDR3s whose pairwise similarity was above 0.82. TCRdb itself trimmed the public reads at Q25 with fastp, ran MiXCR and retained productive beta chains. All rows with the same CDR3 protein become a single entry with the most common DNA and genes. The V and J calls and clone size come from TCRdb's table, not from the authors' own analysis. The sample table shows several thousand distinct CDR3 sequences, and 15% are seen once. Clones ranked in the top ten supply around 23% of the sample.

The sample is drawn from a study of spatial heterogeneity in lung cancer (dated by TCRdb to about 2019). In terms of the full investigation: Beta-chain transcripts were consistently detected in greater numbers than alpha-chain transcripts, which likely reflects a higher abundance of beta-chain transcripts. A strong correlation was found between TCR transcript counts in tumor regions and a T cell transcriptional module score from matched bulk RNA-seq. In the raw uncorrected reads, each unique combination of TCR and UMI appeared more than ten times on average. TCR alpha and beta repertoires were quantitatively compared across multiple tumor regions, matched nontumor lung and blood in non-small cell lung cancer. Nonsynonymous mutation counts, determined by whole-exome sequencing of tumor tissue, were related to TCR repertoire features. Both alpha and beta chains were TCR-sequenced in 200 or so tumor regions, under 85 matched nontumor lung samples and roughly 50 PBMC samples obtained at surgery. The full study reports these points: Additional single-cell paired TCR alpha and beta sequencing was considered necessary to confirm, at a functional level, the hypothesis that regional TCRs recognize regional mutations. Counts of ubiquitous and regional expanded TCRs were found to correlate with counts of ubiquitous and regional nonsynonymous mutations, respectively. TCR-seq coverage of tumor T cells was estimated at only approximately 7% for alpha chains and roughly 13% for beta chains. A correlation was observed between the number of expanded intratumoral alpha and beta TCRs and the tumor nonsynonymous mutation count.

The sample's time point label is to be understood as: sample taken at primary tumor resection. The donors were some 76 patients from the lung TRACERx cohort who had early-stage, untreated non-small cell lung cancer. Whole RNA extracted from tumor and nontumor lung tissue, or from cryopreserved PBMC samples, was used for TCR sequencing without cell sorting. Only patients for whom sufficient RNA was available from at least two tumor regions were selected for TCR sequencing. Before being selected, tumor and adjacent nontumor lung specimens were reviewed by a lung pathologist. The rearranged chain carries TRBV9 and TRBJ1-1, with TRBD1 tentatively as D gene (5 bases match). The source of this sequence is a female donor with early-stage non-small cell lung cancer. The input for sequencing was lung tumor tissue, taken at surgery. The CDR3 here reads CASSVALGPTEAFF. The sequenced DNA: TGTGCCAGCAGCGTAGCTCTGGGGCCCACTGAAGCTTTCTTT.